One sample yielded the 4 T cell receptor beta chains listed below, sequenced in a study of T cell responses to AZD1222 COVID-19 vaccine. Libraries were prepared by immunoSEQ multiplex PCR; TCRdb keeps only in-frame clonotypes and omits some of them. The sample lists over 150,000 clones; about 86% were seen once. The sample here was peripheral blood, taken 28 days after the second AZD1222 dose. The receptors shown here come from an adult who received the AZD1222 COVID-19 vaccine.

This clone was seen only once. The chain employs TRBV5-6 and TRBJ2-7; D perhaps matches TRBD2 (5 bases). Deletions cut 0 bases from V and 6 bases from J, with 16 bases between. The CDR3 is 15 residues long. The germline V gene has CDR1 SGHDT and CDR2 YYEEEE. The DNA of the CDR3 is TGTGCCAGCAGCTTGGGTCAGGCCTCTGAGGGCGAGCAGTACTTC. Translated: CASSLGQASEGEQYF.

This clone has only a few counts. The CDR3 DNA sequence: TGTGCCAGCAGTTTACGAGCGGGCTATGGCTACACCTTC. Translating gives CASSLRAGYGYTF. V and J are TRBV27 and TRBJ1-2; D ambiguous. There are 13 residues in the CDR3. The germline V gene has CDR1 MNHEY and CDR2 SMNVEV (reference sequence). V lost 2 bases and J lost 4, with 8 bases in between.

The chain recombines TRBV5-1 with TRBJ2-5; 14 bases fit TRBD2. Germline CDR1 and CDR2: SGHRS and YFSETQ. The CDR3 sequence is 18 residues long. V lost 1 base and J lost 4; bases outside the gene matches: 9. The CDR3 region has the DNA TGCGCCAGCAGCTTGTCGACTAGCGGGGGGGCCCGGAGAGAGACCCAGTACTTC. Translation gives CASSLSTSGGARRETQYF.

In nucleotides, the CDR3 is TGTGCCAGCAGCCCCGTAGGGCTAAGCTACGAGCAGTACTTC. Translating it yields CASSPVGLSYEQYF. The chain links TRBV9 to TRBJ2-7, with D hard to call. The CDR3 length is 14 residues. Per the germline V gene, CDR1 is SGDLS and CDR2 is YYNGEE. The germline V and J ends were trimmed by 4 bases and 3 bases, with 14 bases remaining between them.